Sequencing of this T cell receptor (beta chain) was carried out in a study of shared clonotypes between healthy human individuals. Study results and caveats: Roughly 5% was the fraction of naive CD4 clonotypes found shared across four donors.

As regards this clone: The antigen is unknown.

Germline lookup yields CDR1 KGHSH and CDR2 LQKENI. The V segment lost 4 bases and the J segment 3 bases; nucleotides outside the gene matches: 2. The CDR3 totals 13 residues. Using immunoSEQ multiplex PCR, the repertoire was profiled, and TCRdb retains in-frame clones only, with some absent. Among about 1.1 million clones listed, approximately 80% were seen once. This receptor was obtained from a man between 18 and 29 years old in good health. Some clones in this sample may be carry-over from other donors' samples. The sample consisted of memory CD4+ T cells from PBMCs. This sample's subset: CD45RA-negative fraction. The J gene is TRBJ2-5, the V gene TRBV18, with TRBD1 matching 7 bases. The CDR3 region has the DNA TGTGCCAGCTCACTAGACAGGGAAGAGACCCAGTACTTC. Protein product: CASSLDREETQYF.